These 11 T cell receptor beta chains came from one sample sequenced in a study of T cells in localized non-small cell lung cancer. Profiling relied on immunoSEQ multiplex PCR, and the TCRdb table lists in-frame clones only, not all of them. Of about 52,000 clones in the sample, about 87% were seen once. The starting material was PBMCs, obtained before any cancer treatment. The receptors stem from a female donor with stage II lung adenocarcinoma.

The chain recombines TRBV14 with TRBJ2-3; D is unresolved. The V gene's germline CDR1 is SGHDN and CDR2 FVKESK. V was trimmed by 3 bases and J by 1 base, leaving 8 bases between them. The CDR3 extends over 14 amino acids. CDR3 region: CASSHERGTDTQYF. For the CDR3, the DNA is TGTGCCAGCAGCCATGAACGGGGCACAGATACGCAGTATTTT.

V is TRBV5-4 and J is TRBJ1-2; 9 bases fit TRBD1. The CDR3 runs to 15 residues. The germline gives CDR1 SGHNT, CDR2 YYREEE (reference sequence). Trimming at V came to 4 bases and at J to 4 bases, leaving 8 bases not matched to a gene. CDR3 nucleotides: TGTGCCAGCAGCCTGGACAGGGGAGATCTCTATGGCTACACCTTC. This sequence encodes CASSLDRGDLYGYTF.

This chain joins TRBV6-6 and TRBJ1-1; the match to TRBD1 covers 7 bases. The germline V gene has CDR1 MNHNY and CDR2 SVGAGI (reference sequence). This CDR3 is built from 14 residues. Germline trimming cut 5 bases from V and 0 bases from J; bases unmatched to any gene: 3. This CDR3 is CASSIQGMNTEAFF. The CDR3 DNA follows: TGTGCCAGCAGTATACAGGGGATGAACACTGAAGCTTTCTTT.

This chain links TRBV7-9 with TRBJ2-6; D is unresolved. The CDR3 is 14 amino acids. Deletions cut 5 bases from V and 0 bases from J, with 5 bases between. CDR1 is SEHNR, CDR2 FQNEAQ, per germline (reference sequence). For the CDR3, the DNA is TGTGCCAGCAGCCCAGACTCTGGGGCCAACGTCCTGACTTTC. Translation: CASSPDSGANVLTF.

The chain links TRBV7-9 to TRBJ2-7; 7 positions match TRBD1. The germline CDR1 and CDR2 sequences are SEHNR and FQNEAQ (reference sequence). Trimming took 5 bases from V and 1 from J; bases not matched to a gene: 14. The CDR3 is made up of 17 amino acids. DNA of the CDR3: TGTGCCAGCAGCCCCCTCACAGGGGCCCCCCTTTCCTACGAGCAGTACTTC. Its protein product is CASSPLTGAPLSYEQYF. Variable domain in full (rest from reference TRBV7-9 and TRBJ2-7): DTGVSQNPRHKITKRGQNVTFRCDPISEHNRLYWYRQTLGQGPEFLTYFQNEAQLEKSRLLSDRFSAERPKGSFSTLEIQRTEQGDSAMYLCASSPLTGAPLSYEQYFGPGTRLTVT.

The chain employs TRBV6-5 and TRBJ1-3; D call uncertain. Trimming left V 4 bases short and J 2 bases short, with 6 bases between. CDR1 is MNHEY, CDR2 SVGAGI, per germline. CDR3 length: 13 residues. CDR3 sequence reads: CASSSPAGNTIYF. The DNA of the CDR3 is TGTGCCAGCAGTTCCCCGGCTGGAAACACCATATATTTT.

There are a few counts of this clone. The chain links TRBV27 to TRBJ1-2; no clear D. Per germline, CDR1 MNHEY and CDR2 SMNVEV (reference sequence). CDR3 length: 11 residues. With 8 bases removed from V and 5 bases from J, the gap between germline ends came to 9 bases. CDR3 sequence reads: CASFGPYGYTF. In nucleotides, the CDR3 is TGTGCCAGCTTCGGACCGTATGGCTACACCTTC.

This chain links TRBV7-9 with TRBJ1-1; D unresolved. Germline V lookup: CDR1 SEHNR, CDR2 FQNEAQ (reference sequence). There are 12 residues in the CDR3. The V end lost 6 bases, the J end lost 7 bases, and 12 bases lay between the germline ends. For the CDR3, the DNA is TGTGCCAGCAGTCGTGGGCCGCGTGAAGCTTTCTTT. Its protein product is CASSRGPREAFF.

CDR3 nucleotides: TGTGCCAGCAGCCAAGATGGGGCGCAGCCCCAGCATTTT. Its translation is CASSQDGAQPQHF. The V gene is TRBV5-4, the J gene TRBJ1-5; TRBD1 might be the D (5 bases). Germline values: CDR1 SGHNT, CDR2 YYREEE (reference sequence). The CDR3 runs 13 residues. V was trimmed by 4 bases and J by 7 bases, leaving 12 bases between them.

This chain connects TRBV18 to TRBJ2-1, with D tentatively TRBD2 (7 bases). The CDR3 runs to 16 residues. The V gene's germline CDR1 is KGHSH and CDR2 LQKENI. Trimming left V 3 bases short and J 5 bases short, with 17 bases between. CDR3 in amino acids: CASSPNPGGYNNEQFF. CDR3 nucleotides: TGTGCCAGCTCACCCAACCCGGGGGGCTACAACAATGAGCAGTTCTTC.

V usage is TRBV11-2 and J usage is TRBJ2-1; TRBD1 might be the D (5 bases). The CDR3 loop spans 14 amino acids. V shed 0 bases and J shed 6 bases, with 9 bases lying between them. Germline CDR1 reads SGHAT; CDR2 reads FQNNGV. The DNA for the CDR3 is TGTGCCAGCAGCTTAGACAGCAGGGCCAATGAGCAGTTCTTC. Protein product: CASSLDSRANEQFF.